These 30 T cell receptor beta chains came from one sample sequenced in a study of OX40 agonist ivuxolimab in advanced cancers. The protocol was immunoSEQ multiplex PCR, while the TCRdb copy is restricted to in-frame clones and leaves out a portion. The sample has some 58,000 clones; over 80% are singletons. Sequenced material: CD4+ or CD8+ T cells sorted from blood, taken in a trial of the OX40 agonist ivuxolimab. These receptors came from an adult with an advanced solid tumor such as melanoma, head and neck, liver or kidney cancer.

This chain uses TRBV5-1 with TRBJ2-3; 13 bases line up with TRBD2. Trimming at V came to 3 bases and at J to 2 bases, leaving 3 bases not matched to a gene. This CDR3 is 16 amino acids long. Germline V gene data show CDR1 as SGHRS and CDR2 as YFSETQ. CDR3 in DNA: TGCGCCAGCAGCTCAGGGACTAGCGGGGTCACAGATACGCAGTATTTT. Translated: CASSSGTSGVTDTQYF.

V gene TRBV6-1 combines with J gene TRBJ2-3; D possibly corresponds to TRBD2 (5 bases). The CDR3 loop spans 14 amino acids. The germline V gene encodes CDR1 MNHNS and CDR2 SASEGT. V was shortened by 7 bases and J by 1 base, with 12 bases between the two germline ends. CDR3 coding DNA: TGTGCCAGCACTTGGACGGAGGGCACAGATACGCAGTATTTT. Translated: CASTWTEGTDTQYF.

The chain is built from TRBV5-6 and TRBJ1-2, with TRBD1 matching over 7 bases. The germline V gene has CDR1 SGHDT and CDR2 YYEEEE. There are 14 residues in the CDR3. The V and J ends lost 2 bases and 2 bases, in that order; junction bases with no gene match: 3. This CDR3 reads CASSFPTGNYGYTF. In DNA form, the CDR3 reads TGTGCCAGCAGCTTCCCGACAGGGAACTATGGCTACACCTTC.

CDR3 sequence reads: CAWSPQGDQPQHF. CDR3 sequence (DNA): TGTGCCTGGAGTCCCCAGGGTGATCAGCCCCAGCATTTT. The chain links TRBV30 to TRBJ1-5; the D gene is possibly TRBD1 (5 bases). The CDR3 runs 13 residues. Looked up from germline, CDR1 is GTSNPN and CDR2 is SVGIG (reference sequence). The V gene lost 2 bases and the J gene lost 5 bases, with 10 bases spanning the gap.

This chain's CDR3 is CASSMRDFSGNTIYF. As DNA, the CDR3 is TGTGCCAGTAGTATGCGGGACTTCTCTGGAAACACCATATATTTT. The chain is built from TRBV19 and TRBJ1-3; D perhaps matches TRBD1 (5 bases). CDR1 is LNHDA and CDR2 is SQIVND in the germline V gene (reference sequence). The CDR3 has 15 amino acids. Trimming stripped 3 bases from V and 0 bases from J, with 9 bases between.

J is TRBJ1-5 and V is TRBV6-1; no clear D. This CDR3 is built from 15 residues. With 0 bases removed from V and 4 bases from J, the gap between germline ends came to 10 bases. From germline, CDR1 is MNHNS and CDR2 SASEGT. The CDR3 nucleotides are TGTGCCAGCAGTGAAGCATCAGTAACGAATCAGCCCCAGCATTTT. Residues: CASSEASVTNQPQHF.

The rearrangement links TRBV5-5 to TRBJ1-1; D remains unclear. Deletions cut 2 bases from V and 2 bases from J, with 7 bases between. Germline V gene sequence: CDR1 SGHKS, CDR2 YYEKEE (reference sequence). The CDR3 has 13 amino acids. CDR3 loop: CASSFRPNTEAFF. The CDR3 DNA follows: TGTGCCAGCAGCTTCCGACCTAACACTGAAGCTTTCTTT.

The chain employs TRBV11-3 and TRBJ1-5; no clear D gene. Trimming cost V 4 bases and J 5 bases, with 18 bases left between them. CDR1 and CDR2 from the germline V gene are SGHNT and YENEEA. The CDR3 covers 16 residues. The DNA of the CDR3 is TGTGCCAGCAGCTCCGTGGGGATGGGGTGGTATCAGCCCCAGCATTTT. Translating it yields CASSSVGMGWYQPQHF.

The chain joins TRBV19 to TRBJ1-1; 7 nucleotides line up with TRBD1. CDR3 length equals 17 residues. J was trimmed by 1 base and V by 5 bases; bases with no gene match: 13. Germline assignment: CDR1 LNHDA and CDR2 SQIVND (reference sequence). For the CDR3, the DNA is TGTGCCAGTAGTTTCGACCGGGACAGCAAAGGGAACACTGAAGCTTTCTTT. This codes for CASSFDRDSKGNTEAFF. Supplemented by reference TRBV19 and TRBJ1-1, the full variable domain reads DGGITQSPKYLFRKEGQNVTLSCEQNLNHDAMYWYRQDPGQGLRLIYYSQIVNDFQKGDIAEGYSVSREKKESFPLTVTSAQKNPTAFYLCASSFDRDSKGNTEAFFGQGTRLTVV.

This clone was recorded only once. The chain carries TRBV28 and TRBJ1-3; D may be TRBD1 (5 bases). Germline lookup yields CDR1 MDHEN and CDR2 SYDVKM. The CDR3 loop spans 13 amino acids. V was pared by 1 base and J by 9 bases, with 10 bases between. In DNA form, the CDR3 reads TGTGCCAGCAGTTTATCTGGGGACGGCACCATATATTTT. Residues: CASSLSGDGTIYF.

The J gene is TRBJ1-5, the V gene TRBV15, with D unresolved. Germline CDR1 LNHNV, CDR2 YYDKDF (reference sequence). The CDR3 length is 17 residues. With 0 bases removed from V and 4 bases from J, the gap between germline ends came to 16 bases. The CDR3 protein is CATSRDMAKKGNQPQHF. Here the CDR3 DNA reads TGTGCCACCAGCAGAGATATGGCAAAGAAGGGTAATCAGCCCCAGCATTTT.

The rearrangement uses TRBV19 and TRBJ1-5; D ambiguous. CDR3 length equals 15 residues. The V end lost 3 bases, the J end lost 0 bases, and 9 bases lay between the germline ends. Germline-derived CDR1 and CDR2 are LNHDA and SQIVND (reference sequence). CDR3 sequence (DNA): TGTGCCAGTAGTATCAAAGGGTCTAGCAATCAGCCCCAGCATTTT. It is translated as CASSIKGSSNQPQHF.

This chain links TRBV15 with TRBJ1-1, with D tentatively TRBD1 (5 bases). V dropped 4 bases and J dropped 0 bases, with 18 bases sitting between them. Germline values: CDR1 LNHNV, CDR2 YYDKDF (reference sequence). The CDR3 totals 17 residues. The CDR3 DNA is TGTGCCACCAGCAACCGGCCAGGGAGGGGTATGAACACTGAAGCTTTCTTT. Protein product: CATSNRPGRGMNTEAFF.

DNA of the CDR3: TGTGCCAGCAGTTACTCAAATCGACCCCAAACCGGGGAGCTGTTTTTT. It codes for CASSYSNRPQTGELFF. This chain links TRBV6-5 with TRBJ2-2; D ambiguous. The CDR3 has 16 amino acids. Between the trimmed V and J ends, which lost 0 bases and 5 bases, there was a span of 13 bases. Per germline, CDR1 MNHEY and CDR2 SVGAGI.

This clone was seen more than once but under ten times. This chain links TRBV6-5 with TRBJ1-1; D gene ambiguous. The V end was cut by 4 bases, the J end by 3 bases, with 9 bases between. This CDR3 has 13 amino acids. The germline V gene encodes CDR1 MNHEY and CDR2 SVGAGI. In nucleotides, the CDR3 is TGTGCCAGCAGTTTGCAAAGGGACACTGAAGCTTTCTTT. Translated: CASSLQRDTEAFF.

This chain connects TRBV7-9 to TRBJ2-5; the D gene is possibly TRBD1 (6 bases). TRBJ2-7 explains the end of the DNA better; the J call may be wrong. Looked up from germline, CDR1 is SEHNR and CDR2 is FQNEAQ (reference sequence). The CDR3 is 16 amino acids. The CDR3 reads CASSSPPGAISYEQYF. The CDR3 DNA sequence: TGTGCCAGCAGCTCCCCACCAGGGGCTATCTCCTACGAGCAGTACTTC.

The V call is TRBV27, the J call TRBJ2-7; the match to TRBD1 covers 8 bases. V shed 6 bases, J shed 5 bases, and the junction held 6 bases outside the gene matches. CDR3 length: 13 amino acids. Germline CDR1 is MNHEY and CDR2 is SMNVEV (reference sequence). This CDR3 reads CASSRTGKDEQYF. As DNA, the CDR3 is TGTGCCAGCAGCCGGACAGGGAAAGACGAGCAGTACTTC.

The chain has TRBV7-9 and TRBJ2-5, with D possibly being TRBD1 or TRBD2 (6 bases each). Germline CDR1 reads SEHNR; CDR2 reads FQNEAQ (reference sequence). The V end lost 0 bases, the J end lost 5 bases, and 10 bases lay between the germline ends. This CDR3 has 14 amino acids. The CDR3 sequence is CASSLARGPETQYF. The CDR3, as DNA: TGTGCCAGCAGCTTAGCACGGGGGCCGGAGACCCAGTACTTC.

This clone appeared a single time. One end of the junction is discordant with germline, which a read error may explain. The V and J genes are TRBV11-2 and TRBJ2-3; D remains ambiguous. Germline CDR1 SGHAT, CDR2 FQNNGV. The CDR3 totals 10 residues. CDR3 sequence: CASSRDTQYF. The CDR3 bases are TGTGCCAGCAGCAGAGATACGCAGTATTTT.

J is TRBJ2-7 and V is TRBV6-5, with D unclear. The V end lost 5 bases, the J end lost 2 bases, and 10 bases lay between the germline ends. Germline lookup yields CDR1 MNHEY and CDR2 SVGAGI. The CDR3 spans 13 residues. The CDR3 sequence: CASSLDGTYEQYF. The CDR3 region has the DNA TGTGCCAGCAGTCTCGACGGTACCTACGAGCAGTACTTC.

The chain is built from TRBV2 and TRBJ2-5, with D unresolved. The germline V gene encodes CDR1 SNHLY and CDR2 FYNNEI. The CDR3 contains 11 residues. V lost 6 bases and J 3 bases, leaving 5 bases between the germline ends. This CDR3 reads CASSAEETQYF. The DNA of the CDR3 is TGTGCCAGCAGCGCTGAAGAGACCCAGTACTTC.

The V gene is TRBV4-1, the J gene TRBJ2-1, with TRBD1 matching 8 bases. Trimming at V came to 3 bases and at J to 9 bases, leaving 7 bases not matched to a gene. The CDR3 covers 14 residues. Germline V gene data show CDR1 as MGHRA and CDR2 as YSYEKL. CDR3 coding DNA: TGCGCCAGCAGCCACCGGGACAGGTCGAGTGAGCAGTTCTTC. Translating it yields CASSHRDRSSEQFF.

The V and J genes are TRBV2 and TRBJ1-2; TRBD1 matches at 8 bases. Germline V CDR1 and CDR2: SNHLY, FYNNEI. This CDR3 spans 13 amino acids. With 4 bases clipped from V and 8 bases from J, the junction kept 6 bases outside the gene matches. CDR3 DNA: TGTGCCAGCAGTGTTAGGACAGGGACCGGCTACACCTTC. The encoded protein is CASSVRTGTGYTF.

The rearrangement joins TRBV6-5 to TRBJ1-4; no reliable D call. CDR3 length: 16 residues. Trimming cost V 2 bases and J 3 bases, with 13 bases left between them. The germline CDR1 and CDR2 sequences are MNHEY and SVGAGI. The CDR3 spells CASSYRTGGPNEKLFF. The CDR3 coding sequence is TGTGCCAGCAGTTACCGGACCGGCGGACCTAATGAAAAACTGTTTTTT.

The chain employs TRBV19 and TRBJ2-7, with a possible D match to TRBD2 (6 bases). The V gene's germline CDR1 is LNHDA and CDR2 SQIVND (reference sequence). V gave up 4 bases and J gave up 5 bases, with 15 bases separating them. The CDR3 runs 14 residues. CDR3 sequence (DNA): TGTGCCAGTAGTACGCCGGGAGATAATGACGAGCAGTACTTC. This codes for CASSTPGDNDEQYF.

The V call is TRBV7-9, the J call TRBJ1-3, with D possibly being TRBD1 (5 bases). Trimming shortened V by 1 base and J by 3 bases, and 13 bases separated the two germline ends. Germline CDR1 SEHNR, CDR2 FQNEAQ (reference sequence). The CDR3 has 16 amino acids. The CDR3 sequence is CASSLDPSGSGNTIYF. The CDR3 coding sequence is TGTGCCAGCAGCTTAGATCCGTCAGGGAGTGGAAACACCATATATTTT.

The chain combines TRBV9 with TRBJ2-7; no reliable D call. Germline CDR1 and CDR2: SGDLS and YYNGEE. The CDR3 sequence is 13 residues long. Trimming shortened V by 0 bases and J by 6 bases, and 10 bases separated the two germline ends. The CDR3 bases are TGTGCCAGCAGCGTAGCTGGGCTCTCCGAGCAGTACTTC. Amino acid sequence: CASSVAGLSEQYF.

The V gene is TRBV30, the J gene TRBJ2-1, with 8 bases lining up with TRBD1. CDR1 GTSNPN and CDR2 SVGIG come from the germline V gene (reference sequence). The CDR3 runs 13 residues. Germline trimming cut 5 bases from V and 8 bases from J; bases unmatched to any gene: 8. For the CDR3, the DNA is TGTGCCTGGGCCCGACAGGGGCCCGATGAGCAGTTCTTC. Its translation: CAWARQGPDEQFF.

The chain employs TRBV28 and TRBJ2-5, with a possible D match to TRBD2 (5 bases). This CDR3 has 16 amino acids. The V and J ends lost 4 bases and 1 base respectively, with 16 bases between them. CDR1 is MDHEN, CDR2 SYDVKM, per germline. The CDR3 spells CASSSPLDGIQETQYF. The CDR3 region has the DNA TGTGCCAGCAGTTCTCCCCTGGACGGGATCCAAGAGACCCAGTACTTC.

The chain has TRBV5-4 and TRBJ2-7; a possible D gene is TRBD1 (6 bases). Trimming took 0 bases from V and 5 from J, leaving 9 bases between them. CDR1 is SGHNT and CDR2 is YYREEE in the germline V gene (reference sequence). The CDR3 is 13 amino acids. The CDR3 nucleotides are TGTGCCAGCAGCTTGGACAGGGACGACGAGCAGTACTTC. It encodes CASSLDRDDEQYF.